The clone carrying this TCR beta chain showed up just a few times. V shed 4 bases and J shed 14 bases, with 15 bases lying between them. Germline assignment: CDR1 PRHDT and CDR2 FYEKMQ (reference sequence). This CDR3 has 12 residues. One entry per CDR3 protein results from TCRdb running MiXCR on the 5' RACE reads. This sample has 300,000 or so distinct CDR3 sequences, with 15% to 20% found just once. The data were obtained in a study of T-cell memory formation after mild COVID-19. The sequencing input was PBMCs or a T cell subset sorted from them (not recorded which). The sequence derives from a man aged 18 to 35 who had mild COVID-19 (a few samples of this study predate the infection). Cell type and time point are not known. The chain couples TRBV13 to TRBJ2-1; D may be TRBD1 (8 bases). CDR3 nucleotides: TGTGCCAGCAGCTCATCACAGGGGGGGGAGTTCTTC. Residues: CASSSSQGGEFF.